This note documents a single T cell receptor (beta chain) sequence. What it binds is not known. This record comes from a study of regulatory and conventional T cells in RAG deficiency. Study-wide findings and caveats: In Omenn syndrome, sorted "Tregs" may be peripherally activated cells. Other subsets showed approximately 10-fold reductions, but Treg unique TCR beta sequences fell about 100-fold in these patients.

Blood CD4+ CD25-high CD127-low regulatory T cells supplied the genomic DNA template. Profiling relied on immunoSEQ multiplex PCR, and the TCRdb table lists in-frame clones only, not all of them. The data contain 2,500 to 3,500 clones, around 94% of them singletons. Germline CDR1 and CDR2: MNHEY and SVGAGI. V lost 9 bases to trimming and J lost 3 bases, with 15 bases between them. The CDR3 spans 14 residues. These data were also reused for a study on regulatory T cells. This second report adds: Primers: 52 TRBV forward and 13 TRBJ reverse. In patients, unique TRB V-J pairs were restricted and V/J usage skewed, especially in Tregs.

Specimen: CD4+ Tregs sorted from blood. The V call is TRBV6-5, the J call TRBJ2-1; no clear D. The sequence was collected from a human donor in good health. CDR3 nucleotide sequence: TGTGCCAGTTCCCGAATGGTAGACTACAATGAGCAGTTCTTC. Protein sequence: CASSRMVDYNEQFF.